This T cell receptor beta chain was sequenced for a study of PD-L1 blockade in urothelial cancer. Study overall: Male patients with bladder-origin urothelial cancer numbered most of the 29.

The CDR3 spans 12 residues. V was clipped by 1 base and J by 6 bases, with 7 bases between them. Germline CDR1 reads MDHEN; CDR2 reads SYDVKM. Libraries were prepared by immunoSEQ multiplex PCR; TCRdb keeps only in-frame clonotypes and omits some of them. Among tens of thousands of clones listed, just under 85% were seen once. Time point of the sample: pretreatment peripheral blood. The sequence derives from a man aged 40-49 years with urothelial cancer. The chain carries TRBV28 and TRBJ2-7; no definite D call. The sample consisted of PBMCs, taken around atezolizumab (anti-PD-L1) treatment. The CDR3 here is CASSLFPFEQYF. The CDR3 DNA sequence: TGTGCCAGCAGTTTATTCCCCTTCGAGCAGTACTTC.